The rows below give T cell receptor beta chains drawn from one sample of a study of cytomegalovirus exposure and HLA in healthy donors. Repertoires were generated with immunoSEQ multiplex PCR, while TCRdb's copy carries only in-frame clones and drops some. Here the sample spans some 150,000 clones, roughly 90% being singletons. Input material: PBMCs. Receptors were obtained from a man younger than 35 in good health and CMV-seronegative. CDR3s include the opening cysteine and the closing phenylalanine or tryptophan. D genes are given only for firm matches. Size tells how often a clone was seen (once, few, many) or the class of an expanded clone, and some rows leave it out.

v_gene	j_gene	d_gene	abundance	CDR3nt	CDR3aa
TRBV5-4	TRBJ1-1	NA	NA	TGTGCCAGCAGCTTTAGCGGGGAAGCTTTCTTT	CASSFSGEAFF
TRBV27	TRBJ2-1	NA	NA	TGTGCCAGCAACCCGGGGGGCCGCCCATACAATGAGCAGTTCTTC	CASNPGGRPYNEQFF
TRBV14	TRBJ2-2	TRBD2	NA	TGTGCCAGCAGCCAAGATCTCACTAGCGGATACACCGGGGAGCTGTTTTTT	CASSQDLTSGYTGELFF
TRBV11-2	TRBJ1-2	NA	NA	TGTGCCAGCAGCTTAGACCTCCTGAACTATGGCTACACCTTC	CASSLDLLNYGYTF
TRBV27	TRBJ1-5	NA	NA	TGTGCCAGCATTTTACCCTATAGCAATCAGCCCCAGCATTTT	CASILPYSNQPQHF
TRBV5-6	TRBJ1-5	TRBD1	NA	TGTGCCAGCAGCGAATTGGGGACAGGATCGAATCAGCCCCAGCATTTT	CASSELGTGSNQPQHF
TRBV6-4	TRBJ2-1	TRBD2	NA	TGTGCCAGCAGTGGTGATAGCGGGGGGGCCGGTGAGCAGTTCTTC	CASSGDSGGAGEQFF
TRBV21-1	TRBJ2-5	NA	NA	TGTGCCAGCAGCTTAAGGGGGGGCTGGGTGGACCAAGAGACCCAGTACTTC	CASSLRGGWVDQETQYF
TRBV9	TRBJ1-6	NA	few	TGTGCCAGCAGCGTAGAGGGAGACTATAATTCACCCCTCCACTTT	CASSVEGDYNSPLHF
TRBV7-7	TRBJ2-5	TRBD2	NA	TGTGCCAGCAGCCGCACCGGGGACCGGTTTAGGCGGGAGCTAGCAGAGACCCAGTACTTC	CASSRTGDRFRRELAETQYF
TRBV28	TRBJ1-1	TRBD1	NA	TGTGCCAGCAGTAGCCCGGGACAGGGACCGGCTAGGGAAGCTTTCTTT	CASSSPGQGPAREAFF
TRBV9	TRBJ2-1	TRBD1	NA	TGTGCCAGCAGCCTCCGGGACAGGGGTATTAGTTACAATGAGCAGTTCTTC	CASSLRDRGISYNEQFF
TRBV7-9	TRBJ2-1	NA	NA	TGTGCCAGCAGCTATTGGGGAGGCGGTGGGGTTGAGCGATCGGGGCAGTTCTTC	CASSYWGGGGVERSGQFF
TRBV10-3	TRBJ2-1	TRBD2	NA	TGTGCCGTTAGCGGGAGGGCCTTCAATGAGCAGTTCTTC	CAVSGRAFNEQFF
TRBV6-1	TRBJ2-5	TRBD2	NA	TGTGCCAGCAGGACTAGCGGGAGTTTTAGGGAGACCCAGTACTTC	CASRTSGSFRETQYF
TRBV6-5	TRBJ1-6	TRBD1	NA	TGTGCCAGCAGTTACGGTAGACAGGGCCTTGGTTCACCCCTCCACTTT	CASSYGRQGLGSPLHF
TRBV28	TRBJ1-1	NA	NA	TGTGCCAGCCGGACGGGGAGCACTGAAGCTTTCTTT	CASRTGSTEAFF